The entry below gives a single T cell receptor beta chain sequence along with its context. This sample is part of a study of cytomegalovirus exposure and HLA in healthy donors. The PCR made use of 60 Vbeta and 13 Jbeta primers. TCRdb keeps only in-frame clones here, not all; method: immunoSEQ multiplex PCR. Of roughly 100,000 clones listed, just over 70% are singletons. Trimming stripped 6 bases from V and 7 bases from J, with 15 bases between. CDR1 and CDR2 (germline): LNHDA, SQIVND (reference sequence). This CDR3 comprises 13 residues. The chain employs TRBV19 and TRBJ1-2; D uncertain. Sample: PBMCs. This TCR was recovered from a boy under 18 in good health and CMV-seronegative. The CDR3: CASRVRLSAGYTF. The CDR3 region has the DNA TGTGCCAGTAGGGTTAGACTGTCAGCTGGCTACACCTTC.